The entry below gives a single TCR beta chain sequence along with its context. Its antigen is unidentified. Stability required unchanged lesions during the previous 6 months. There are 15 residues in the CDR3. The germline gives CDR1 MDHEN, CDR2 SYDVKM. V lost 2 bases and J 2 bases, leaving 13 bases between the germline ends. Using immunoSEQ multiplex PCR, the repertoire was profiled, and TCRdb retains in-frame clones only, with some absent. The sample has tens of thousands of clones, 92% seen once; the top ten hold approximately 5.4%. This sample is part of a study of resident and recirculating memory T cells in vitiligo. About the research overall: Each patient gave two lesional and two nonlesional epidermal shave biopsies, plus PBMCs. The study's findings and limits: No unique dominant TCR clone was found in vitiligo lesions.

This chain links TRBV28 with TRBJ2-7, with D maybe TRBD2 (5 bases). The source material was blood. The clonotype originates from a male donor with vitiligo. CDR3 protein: CASSLRRGRTYEQYF. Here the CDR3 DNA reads TGTGCCAGCAGTTTACGGCGAGGGCGAACCTACGAGCAGTACTTC.